Described below is a single TCR beta chain sequence and its context. This clonotype was detected many times. Its antigen has not been determined. Per-base qualities were not stored, and no clone one base away is much larger. Libraries were constructed by multiplex PCR. Instrument used: Illumina HiSeq 4000. CDR3 regions were amplified by Arm-PCR with iRepertoire HTBI primers to construct TCR beta libraries. Gel purification was performed on PCR products prior to sequencing. The study's own analysis went as follows. Gene usage analysis of CDR3 amino acid clonotypes used the roughly 60 TRBV and fewer than 15 TRBJ segments found across samples. COPE and FqMerger were used to merge the filtered high-quality paired reads into contigs. BLAST was used to align contigs to IMGT TRBV, TRBD and TRBJ reference genes, with CDR3 defined following IMGT. Highly expanded clones were defined as clonotypes with a frequency above 0.1%. Shannon entropy served as the measure of repertoire diversity, while the Gini coefficient captured V-J evenness. A clonotype found in more than one individual was treated as public. TCRdb's own reprocessing of the public reads used fastp at Q25 and MiXCR and kept productive beta chains. Rows merge per CDR3 protein into single entries with the most common DNA and genes. The V and J calls shown here were made by TCRdb, not taken from the authors' results. The sample data list approximately 470,000 distinct CDR3 sequences, and 15% to 20% of these were observed just once. The ten largest clones add up to more than 10% of the sample.

This sample stems from a study of regulatory T cells in long-lasting Graves disease (dated by TCRdb to about 2021). For context, the study as a whole: Patients with newly diagnosed Graves' disease had been on antithyroid drugs for under 3 months. This study used TCR sequencing and RNA sequencing of peripheral blood to compare persistent Graves' disease patients against newly diagnosed Graves' disease patients. The study was registered as a clinical trial and conducted in China. TCR sequencing covered 13 persistent and approximately 20 newly diagnosed Graves' disease patients, about 35 samples in total. Study-level results and caveats: Compared with newly diagnosed patients, patients with persistent Graves' disease had lower TCR Shannon entropy and fewer highly expanded clones, which suggests clonal expansion. Patients with persistent disease shared more public clonotypes (approximately 2,500) than newly diagnosed patients did (more than 900). Preferential use of TRBV28, TRBJ1-2 and TRBJ2-5 was observed in persistent disease, whereas TRBV20-1 and TRBJ2-1 were favored in newly diagnosed disease. Because the primary lesion, thyroid tissue, could not be accessed, the study looked at peripheral blood alone. Sequencing and analysis were restricted to the TCR beta chain. As a limitation, the authors acknowledged that the small sample size may reduce accuracy.

The sample's time point label is to be understood as: newly diagnosed GD, antithyroid drugs for less than 3 months. For both TCR sequencing and RNA sequencing, RNA was extracted from PBMCs in TRIzol. Graves' disease was diagnosed according to American Thyroid Association guidelines. Patients for the study were recruited at an endocrinology department in Xi'an, China. From each patient, around 9.3 milliliters of peripheral blood was collected into an EDTA anticoagulant tube. PBMCs were isolated by Ficoll Paque Plus density gradient separation without further T cell sorting. RNA quality was checked with an Agilent 2100 Bioanalyzer and agarose gel, and concentration with a NanoDrop 2000. The CDR3 sequence holds 13 residues, the cysteine and phenylalanine included. Just CDR3 DNA is preserved here, 39 bases in frame from base 1. Relative to germline, V is 1 base shorter and J is 2 bases shorter, with 9 bases between their ends. The germline V gene (reference sequence) provides CDR1 DFQATT and CDR2 SNEGSKA.

Separately, the same data were catalogued under a study of T cells in Graves' hyperthyroidism and ophthalmopathy. That second publication adds: A patient counted as having stable Graves' hyperthyroidism if no progression to ophthalmopathy occurred over 18 months of follow-up. Hyperthyroidism patients were newly diagnosed, had a disease duration of under 2 months, and were aged 18 to 65 years. Any patient with an uncontrolled infection, another autoimmune disease, pregnancy or lactation was excluded. Diagnoses relied on clinical symptoms, serum thyroxine and TRAb, thyroid ultrasound and orbital computed tomography. The first round of RT-PCR for the TCR CDR3 was performed with the HTBI primer set and the Qiagen OneStep RT-PCR kit. Most expanded thyroid clonotypes (frequency above 0.001) were also detected in blood, a finding suggesting that blood repertoires may reflect thyroid immune responses. A model built on a 13 V-J signature distinguished ophthalmopathy from stable hyperthyroidism, reaching 85% to 90% sensitivity and under 84% specificity in cross-validation and 80%/75% in testing. In validation, the model predicted progression to ophthalmopathy a median of roughly 6.1 months before onset, with approximately 70% sensitivity and almost 75% specificity. To identify TCR V-J signatures that set the groups apart, the researchers used a discovery cohort of 90 to 100 patients, made up of under 50 with Graves' ophthalmopathy and 57 with stable Graves' hyperthyroidism. Prospective prediction of ophthalmopathy was tested in an independent validation cohort consisting of about 20 hyperthyroidism patients and approximately 16 patients who later progressed to ophthalmopathy. The approximately 90 discovery patients were divided at random into training and test sets in a 7:3 ratio. In addition, the study compared T-cell repertoires in thyroid tissue and in blood from six Graves' hyperthyroidism patients. After blood sampling, hyperthyroidism patients were treated with methimazole at a starting dose of 30 mg daily, and ophthalmopathy patients were treated with high-dose intravenous methylprednisolone. Libraries were constructed in a second round of multiplex PCR, after which size selection and purification were carried out. Libraries were sequenced paired-end with 100 bp reads on an Illumina HiSeq2000. SOAPnuke was used to process the raw data, throwing out any read that contained adapters or uncalled bases, had a mean Phred below 15, or lacked an exact constant-primer or identifier match. COPE v1.2.5 was used to merge the high-quality paired reads, and each unique nucleotide sequence was defined as a clonotype. MiTCR v1.1 was used to align clonotypes to the IMGT TRBV, TRBD and TRBJ reference segments. Only V-J combinations with frequency above 0.0001, covering 99.2% of repertoires, were analysed. A TCS score was defined as the ratio of F50 (clonal expansion) to E x V (chaos), with BLOSUM62-based TCRdist applied between CDR3 peptides within each V-J. Welch's t-statistics and random forest reduced around 550 V-J features to some 14, which were used in a naive Bayes classifier (R e1071). No statistical method was used to set the sample size in advance, and investigators knew the group allocation. The paper describes TCR Vbeta CDR3 sequencing of 135 peripheral blood samples, made up of fewer than 50 ophthalmopathy patients, 70 to 75 hyperthyroidism patients and roughly 17 progressor patients.

The source is a man aged 35-49 years with Graves disease. Donor details come from another sample of the same person, matched by shared clones. The source was peripheral blood mononuclear cells (PBMCs), collected at new diagnosis, from a patient treated with antithyroid drugs. The chain is encoded by TRBV20-1 joined to TRBJ2-7, and possibly TRBD2, on 5 matching bases. The CDR3 protein is CSARGVGAYEQYF. The bases read TGCAGTGCTAGAGGGGTCGGGGCCTACGAGCAGTACTTC.